The rows below give T cell receptor beta chains drawn from one sample of a study of control samples from healthy donors and cancer patients. TCRdb keeps only in-frame clones here, not all; method: immunoSEQ multiplex PCR. The sample lists 40,000 to 50,000 clones; 60% to 80% were seen once. The sequenced sample consisted of formalin-fixed, paraffin-embedded tissue. Receptors were obtained from a male donor with melanoma. CDR3s include the opening cysteine and the closing phenylalanine or tryptophan. The order of the fields is CDR3 length, D gene, V gene, J gene, clone size, CDR3 protein, CDR3 DNA. A D gene is named only where the DNA matches it firmly. Clone size appears in some rows only: once, few, many, or a class for an expanded clone.

13,.,TRBV29-1,TRBJ2-4,.,CSVKDTNENIQYF,TGCAGCGTCAAGGACACTAACGAAAACATTCAGTACTTC
13,.,TRBV28,TRBJ2-1,few,CASSTPSWYEQFF,TGTGCCAGCAGTACCCCTAGTTGGTATGAGCAGTTCTTC
15,TRBD1,TRBV3-1/TRBV3-2,TRBJ2-1,.,CASSLTGGARNEQFF,TGTGCCAGCAGCCTTACAGGGGGCGCCAGAAATGAGCAGTTCTTC
13,.,TRBV6-6,TRBJ2-7,.,CASSYGTDYEQYF,TGTGCCAGCAGTTACGGGACGGACTACGAGCAGTACTTC
15,.,TRBV18,TRBJ2-7,few,CASSPGQTSNYEQYF,TGTGCCAGCTCCCCCGGACAGACATCAAACTACGAGCAGTACTTC
12,.,TRBV9,TRBJ2-6,.,CASSAFEGVLTF,TGTGCCAGCAGCGCCTTTGAGGGGGTCCTGACTTTC
15,TRBD2,TRBV19,TRBJ2-3,.,CASSPSGHTTDTQYF,TGTGCCAGTAGTCCTAGCGGGCACACCACAGATACGCAGTATTTT
12,.,TRBV11-2,TRBJ2-7,few,CASSLESYEQYF,TGTGCCAGCAGCTTAGAGTCCTACGAGCAGTACTTC
16,TRBD1,TRBV6-1,TRBJ1-4,.,CASSEGPTGLGEKLFF,TGTGCCAGCAGTGAAGGCCCGACAGGGCTGGGTGAAAAACTGTTTTTT
18,TRBD2,TRBV7-3,TRBJ2-1,.,CASSSKPSGSGSYNEQFF,TGTGCCAGCAGCTCAAAGCCTAGCGGGAGCGGGTCCTACAATGAGCAGTTCTTC
14,.,TRBV28,TRBJ2-1,.,CASSPGLPGNEQFF,TGTGCCAGCAGCCCGGGGCTCCCAGGTAATGAGCAGTTCTTC
15,.,TRBV3-1/TRBV3-2,TRBJ2-2,.,CASSQRQANTGELFF,TGTGCCAGCAGCCAACGGCAGGCGAACACCGGGGAGCTGTTTTTT
13,.,TRBV19,TRBJ2-1,.,CASRRGSYNEQFF,TGTGCCAGCCGTAGGGGGAGCTACAATGAGCAGTTCTTC
16,TRBD1,TRBV6-1,TRBJ1-3,.,CASSEGTGGSGNTIYF,TGTGCCAGCAGTGAGGGGACAGGGGGCTCTGGAAACACCATATATTTT
14,.,TRBV7-6,TRBJ2-5,once,CASSLRAQRETQYF,TGTGCCAGCAGCCTCAGAGCCCAGCGGGAGACCCAGTACTTC
17,.,TRBV5-1,TRBJ2-2,.,CASSLVGRQSHTGELFF,TGCGCCAGCAGCTTGGTGGGGCGGCAGTCGCACACCGGGGAGCTGTTTTTT
13,TRBD1,TRBV6-2/TRBV6-3,TRBJ2-1,.,CASSHGTDNEQFF,TGTGCCAGCAGCCACGGGACAGACAATGAGCAGTTCTTC
14,.,TRBV7-3,TRBJ2-3,few,CASSLSGLTDTQYF,TGTGCCAGCAGCTTATCCGGGTTAACAGATACGCAGTATTTT
13,TRBD1,TRBV28,TRBJ1-2,.,CASSLQGGYGYTF,TGTGCCAGCAGTTTACAGGGGGGCTATGGCTACACCTTC
17,TRBD1,TRBV5-1,TRBJ1-2,.,CASSTGTGGLPNYGYTF,TGCGCCAGCAGCACCGGGACAGGCGGACTACCTAACTATGGCTACACCTTC
12,.,TRBV18,TRBJ2-5,.,CASSWYQETQYF,TGTGCCAGCTCTTGGTACCAAGAGACCCAGTACTTC
13,.,TRBV11-2,TRBJ2-2,.,CASSPVRTGELFF,TGTGCCAGCAGCCCTGTCCGCACCGGGGAGCTGTTTTTT
18,TRBD2,TRBV28,TRBJ2-4,.,CASRPTGPGLAGGDIQYF,TGTGCCAGCAGACCCACTGGCCCGGGACTAGCGGGAGGAGACATTCAGTACTTC
12,.,TRBV12-3/TRBV12-4,TRBJ1-5,.,CASSLGPQPQHF,TGTGCCAGCAGTTTAGGTCCTCAGCCCCAGCATTTT
11,.,TRBV10-3,TRBJ2-5,.,CAIRGEETQYF,TGTGCCATCAGGGGGGAAGAGACCCAGTACTTC
12,.,TRBV10-3,TRBJ2-2,few,CAISESAGELFF,TGTGCCATCAGTGAGTCGGCAGGGGAGCTGTTTTTT
15,.,TRBV6-5,TRBJ1-4,few,CAARETGSPNEKLFF,TGTGCCGCACGCGAAACAGGCTCTCCCAATGAAAAACTGTTTTTT
15,TRBD1,TRBV29-1,TRBJ1-1,.,CSVEMGQGLVTEAFF,TGCAGCGTTGAAATGGGACAGGGGTTGGTAACTGAAGCTTTCTTT
15,.,TRBV5-1,TRBJ2-1,.,CASSLVGQDYNEQFF,TGCGCCAGCAGCTTGGTTGGTCAGGATTACAATGAGCAGTTCTTC
13,.,TRBV14,TRBJ1-1,few,CASSPVWVTEAFF,TGTGCCAGCAGCCCAGTCTGGGTCACTGAAGCTTTCTTT
13,.,TRBV28,TRBJ2-5,once,CASSFGGLETQYF,TGTGCCAGCAGTTTCGGGGGATTGGAGACCCAGTACTTC
13,.,TRBV11-2,TRBJ2-3,.,CASSSQRPDTQYF,TGTGCCAGCAGCTCCCAACGACCAGATACGCAGTATTTT
11,.,TRBV6-5,TRBJ2-7,.,CASVNSYEQYF,TGTGCCAGCGTGAACTCCTACGAGCAGTACTTC
13,.,TRBV6-6,TRBJ2-5,.,CASRPMKSQTQYF,TGTGCCAGCCGACCGATGAAGTCGCAGACCCAGTACTTC
14,.,TRBV2,TRBJ1-3,few,CASTEGRAGNTIYF,TGTGCCAGCACCGAAGGCAGGGCGGGAAACACCATATATTTT
11,.,TRBV20-1,TRBJ2-1,.,CSAILGNEQFF,TGCAGTGCTATTTTGGGCAATGAGCAGTTCTTC
17,.,TRBV5-8,TRBJ1-5,.,CASSSYPYRDSNQPQHF,TGTGCCAGCAGTTCCTATCCCTACAGGGATAGCAATCAGCCCCAGCATTTT
15,.,TRBV27,TRBJ2-2,.,CASRRNRVGTGELFF,TGTGCCAGCAGACGAAACCGGGTGGGCACCGGGGAGCTGTTTTTT
14,TRBD1,TRBV14,TRBJ2-7,.,CANLIRDRGYEQYF,TGTGCCAACCTAATCCGGGACAGGGGATACGAGCAGTACTTC
15,TRBD2,TRBV20-1,TRBJ2-1,.,CSASQASGTRDEQFF,TGCAGTGCTAGTCAAGCTAGCGGGACTCGCGATGAGCAGTTCTTC
13,.,TRBV11-2,TRBJ2-3,.,CASSWGSTDTQYF,TGTGCCAGTTCCTGGGGCAGCACAGATACGCAGTATTTT
12,TRBD1,TRBV28,TRBJ1-2,.,CASRDTGDGYTF,TGTGCCAGCAGGGACACAGGGGATGGCTACACCTTC
12,.,TRBV6-5,TRBJ2-5,.,CASSYGPGAQYF,TGTGCCAGCAGTTACGGGCCCGGAGCCCAGTACTTC
13,.,TRBV18,TRBJ2-7,few,CASSPGANYEQYF,TGTGCCAGCTCACCAGGCGCAAACTACGAGCAGTACTTC
14,TRBD2,TRBV5-1,TRBJ2-7,.,CASASGSLSYEQYF,TGCGCCAGCGCTAGCGGGAGCCTCTCCTACGAGCAGTACTTC
13,.,TRBV19,TRBJ1-6,.,CASSMGRNGDLHF,TGTGCCAGTAGTATGGGCCGCAATGGGGACCTCCACTTT
16,.,TRBV18,TRBJ2-2,few,CASSPRLGRNTGELFF,TGTGCCAGCTCACCACGGTTAGGAAGAAACACCGGGGAGCTGTTTTTT
15,.,TRBV7-8,TRBJ1-4,.,CASSLSFGSSGKLFF,TGTGCCAGCAGCTTAAGTTTTGGTAGCAGCGGAAAACTGTTTTTT
19,TRBD2,TRBV7-8,TRBJ2-7,.,CASSARPSGRALTRNEQYF,TGTGCCAGCAGCGCCCGGCCTAGCGGGAGGGCCCTAACGAGAAACGAGCAGTACTTC
16,TRBD1,TRBV14,TRBJ2-3,.,CASSQDEGQWTDTQYF,TGTGCCAGCAGCCAAGATGAGGGACAGTGGACAGATACGCAGTATTTT
11,.,TRBV2,TRBJ2-2,.,CASSYSGELFF,TGTGCCAGCAGCTACTCCGGGGAGCTGTTTTTT
16,.,TRBV4-1,TRBJ2-6,many,CASSQAARTGANVLTF,TGCGCCAGCAGCCAAGCGGCGAGGACTGGGGCCAACGTCCTGACTTTC